This TCR beta chain was recovered during a study of cytomegalovirus exposure and HLA in healthy donors. Amplification used 60 Vbeta primers and 13 Jbeta primers. Measured with immunoSEQ multiplex PCR; TCRdb has only the in-frame clones, and not every one. There are about 87,000 clones in the sample; 65% to 75% occur only once, and about a fifth lies in the top ten. The CDR3 is 14 residues long. Per the germline V gene, CDR1 is MNHEY and CDR2 is SVGAGI. V lost 5 bases to trimming and J lost 2 bases; unmatched junction nucleotides: 4. Overall study results and limits: Roughly uniform sequencing depth across donors was assumed, possibly incorrectly. Most subjects had HLA-A and HLA-B alleles reportedly predicted accurately by TCR beta sequences.

With respect to this clone: Its target is unknown.

This receptor was taken from a man aged 25-40 years in good health and CMV-seropositive. The specimen was PBMCs. The chain employs TRBV6-5 and TRBJ2-7; 9 positions match TRBD1. CDR3 DNA: TGTGCCAGCAGTACGGGACAGGGAACCTACGAGCAGTACTTC. This sequence encodes CASSTGQGTYEQYF.